The text below deals with one T cell receptor beta chain. Its antigen is unknown. Nothing much larger sits one base from this clone, and base qualities are not available. The collaborating institutions used their own protocols to collect whole blood in K2EDTA tubes. Collaborator samples were shipped for TCRbeta analysis as frozen whole blood, isolated PBMCs, or DNA extracted from either sample type. The record originates from a study of blood T cell repertoires in COVID-19 (dated by TCRdb to the early 2020s). Study-level background: Collaborator samples came from the United States, Italy and Spain and covered acute and convalescent phases of COVID-19. The material from the prospective study consisted of cDNA or gDNA derived from T cells, B-cell-depleted T cells, or PBMCs. The dataset comprised deeply sampled blood TCRbeta repertoires from subjects exposed to, actively infected with, or recovered from COVID-19. The repertoires were made available in a free public database intended to serve as a resource for research on the immune response to SARS-CoV-2. The samples were drawn from two sources: the first 160 participants of the ongoing ImmuneRACE study, and fewer than 1,500 subjects contributed by 6 global collaborators. Nearly every sample came with metadata listing a de-identified subject ID, COVID-19 status, age in years and sex. HLA class I and class II types, where available, came from metadata supplied by the sample provider rather than from assay-based typing.

The immunoSEQ Assay, a bias-controlled multiplex PCR, was used to amplify TCRbeta CDR3 regions from genomic DNA. The source study handled its data this way. The number of nucleated cells in each sample was estimated from the amplification of reference gene primers within the assay. Sequence reads were collapsed and filtered to measure the absolute abundance of every unique TCRbeta CDR3 rearrangement. Productive Simpson clonality was computed per sample as the square root of Simpson's diversity index over productive rearrangements. Entries here come from immuneACCESS through TCRdb and include only in-frame sequences with V and J called. Some clones fail to appear in such tables; in the studies checked, an unresolved V gene covers under half of the shortfall, and the cause of the remainder is unknown. D and trimming come from the DNA, and the V and J calls and clone size come from that table. The sample contains approximately 69,000 clones, 85% to 90% of them found a single time. Roughly 4.8% of the sample rests with the top ten.

On the study overall, not on this receptor specifically: The amount of clinical and demographic metadata varied by source and participant and was provided uncurated.

Trimming accounts for 3 bases at V and 8 bases at J, while the number of junction bases matched to no gene is 10. The germline V gene yields SGDLS for CDR1 and YYNGEE for CDR2. From its cysteine to its phenylalanine, the CDR3 spans 15 amino acids. Only CDR3 DNA remains: 45 bases, in frame from the first base. In this chain, TRBV9 is recombined with TRBJ2-3; 9 middle bases align to TRBD2. Sample: peripheral blood. This receptor was identified in a man in his forties or fifties with acute or convalescent COVID-19. The CDR3 region reads CASSGRGGLATTQYF. The DNA sequence follows: TGTGCCAGCAGCGGACGGGGGGGACTAGCCACTACGCAGTATTTT.